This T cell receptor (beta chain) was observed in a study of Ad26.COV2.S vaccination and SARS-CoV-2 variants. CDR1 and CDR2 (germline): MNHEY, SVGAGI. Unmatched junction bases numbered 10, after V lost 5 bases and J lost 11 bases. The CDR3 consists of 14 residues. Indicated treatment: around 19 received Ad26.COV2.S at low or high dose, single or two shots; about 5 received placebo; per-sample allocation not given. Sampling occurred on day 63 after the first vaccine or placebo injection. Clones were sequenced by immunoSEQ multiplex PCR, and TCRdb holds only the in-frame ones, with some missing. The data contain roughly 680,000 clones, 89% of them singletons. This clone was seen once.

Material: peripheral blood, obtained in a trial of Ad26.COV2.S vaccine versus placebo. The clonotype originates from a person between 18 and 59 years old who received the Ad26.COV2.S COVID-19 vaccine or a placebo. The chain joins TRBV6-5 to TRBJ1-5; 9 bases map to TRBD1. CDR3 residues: CASSPGQGKVSQHF. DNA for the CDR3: TGTGCCAGCAGTCCCGGACAGGGGAAGGTGTCCCAGCATTTT.